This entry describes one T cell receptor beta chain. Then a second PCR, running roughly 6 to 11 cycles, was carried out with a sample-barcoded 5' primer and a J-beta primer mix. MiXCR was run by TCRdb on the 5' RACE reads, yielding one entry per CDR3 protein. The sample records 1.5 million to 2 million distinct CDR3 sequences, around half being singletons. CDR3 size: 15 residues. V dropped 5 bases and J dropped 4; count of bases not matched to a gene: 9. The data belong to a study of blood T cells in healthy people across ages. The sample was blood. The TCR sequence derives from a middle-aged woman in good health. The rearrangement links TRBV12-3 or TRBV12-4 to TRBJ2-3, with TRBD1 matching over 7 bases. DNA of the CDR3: TGTGCCAGCAGTCCTAGGGGACAGACGGCAGATACGCAGTATTTT. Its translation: CASSPRGQTADTQYF.